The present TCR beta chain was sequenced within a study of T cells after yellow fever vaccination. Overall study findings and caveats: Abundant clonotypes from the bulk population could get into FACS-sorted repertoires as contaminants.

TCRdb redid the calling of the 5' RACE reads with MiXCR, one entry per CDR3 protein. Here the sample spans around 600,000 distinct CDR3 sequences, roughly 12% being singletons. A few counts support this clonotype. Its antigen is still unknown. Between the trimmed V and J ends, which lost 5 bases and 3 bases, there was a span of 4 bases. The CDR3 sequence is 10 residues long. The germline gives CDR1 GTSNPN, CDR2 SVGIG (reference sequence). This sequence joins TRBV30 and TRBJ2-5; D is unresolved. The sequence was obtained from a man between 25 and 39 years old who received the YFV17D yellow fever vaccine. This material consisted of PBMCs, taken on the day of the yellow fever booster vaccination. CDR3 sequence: CAWGKETQYF. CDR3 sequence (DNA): TGTGCCTGGGGGAAAGAGACCCAGTACTTC.